These T cell receptor beta chains were read from a single sample in a study of cytotoxic CD8 clonotypes in ibrutinib-treated CLL. The repertoire was sequenced with immunoSEQ multiplex PCR; TCRdb's copy has only in-frame clones and lacks some. Among tens of thousands of clones listed, roughly 49% were seen once. This material consisted of PBMCs, taken before ibrutinib treatment. These receptor sequences come from a human donor with chronic lymphocytic leukemia. Both conserved end residues are part of each CDR3. A D gene is named only where the DNA matches it firmly.

CASSFSTKTGVGAYEQYF	TRBV5-1	TRBJ2-7	TRBD1
CAISINTEAFF	TRBV10-3	TRBJ1-1	NA
CASSLARTGNYGYTF	TRBV7-9	TRBJ1-2	TRBD1
CASSPARGSSREQYF	TRBV18	TRBJ2-7	NA
CASSNRDRGYNEQFF	TRBV6-1	TRBJ2-1	TRBD1
CASSKAPDYDEAFF	TRBV21-1	TRBJ1-1	NA
CAIRARQPDYGYTF	TRBV10-3	TRBJ1-2	NA
CASRDRNNEQFF	TRBV27	TRBJ2-1	TRBD1
CASSLGVDTQYF	TRBV5-4	TRBJ2-3	NA
CSVSYDANEQFF	TRBV29-1	TRBJ2-1	NA
CASSLETNTEAFF	TRBV5-1	TRBJ1-1	NA
CASSFEHEGTEAFF	TRBV7-9	TRBJ1-1	NA
CASSDEGGLNTGELFF	TRBV6-1	TRBJ2-2	TRBD2
CASSQVVGAGNTIYF	TRBV4-2	TRBJ1-3	NA
CASSVSGGPPYGYTF	TRBV6-4	TRBJ1-2	NA
CASSRDKGSGSPLHF	TRBV5-4	TRBJ1-6	NA
CASSLVGQGNTEAFF	TRBV5-1	TRBJ1-1	NA
CSVEDYYYNEQFF	TRBV29-1	TRBJ2-1	NA
CAISESIWRSQETQYF	TRBV10-3	TRBJ2-5	NA
CASSLGPGTGGGYEAFF	TRBV5-1	TRBJ1-1	TRBD1
CASSKVEAPHNTEAFF	TRBV21-1	TRBJ1-1	NA
CASSVGTGVFEGSPLHF	TRBV9	TRBJ1-6	TRBD1
CASRRGGNTQYF	TRBV6-5	TRBJ2-3	TRBD2
CASRPQGGPYEQYF	TRBV27	TRBJ2-7	NA
CASSVGQGVVNEQFF	TRBV9	TRBJ2-1	NA
CASSVDSNQPQHF	TRBV6-4	TRBJ1-5	NA
CASSLGTSYNEQFF	TRBV7-3	TRBJ2-1	NA
CASSQGRLAGGSNEQFF	TRBV4-1	TRBJ2-1	TRBD2